This is a list of T cell receptor beta chains from one sample in a study of Graves' ophthalmopathy and Graves' hyperthyroidism. TCRdb used MiXCR to reprocess the multiplex PCR reads, holding one entry per CDR3 protein. This table has about 150,000 distinct CDR3 sequences, approximately 40% appearing once. Input material: peripheral blood. The receptors were gathered from a woman aged 40-49 years with Graves' ophthalmopathy. CDR3s include the opening cysteine and the closing phenylalanine or tryptophan. The D gene is left open where the match is weak. Some rows have no size entry. The others give once, few or many, or a class for an expanded clone.

few TRBJ2-7 NA TRBV12-3/TRBV12-4 TGTGCCAGCAGTTTGGGAGATAGCAGCTCCTACGAGCAGTACTTC CASSLGDSSSYEQYF
once TRBJ1-1 TRBD1 TRBV28 TGTGCCAGCAGTTCGTGGGAGGGACAGGGGAACACTGAAGCTTTCTTT CASSSWEGQGNTEAFF
NA TRBJ2-5 NA TRBV6-2/TRBV6-3 TGTGCCAGCAGTTACGGGGGGGCCCGGGAGACCCAGTACTTC CASSYGGARETQYF
NA TRBJ1-2 TRBD1 TRBV20-1 TGCAGTGGCCCAGGACAGGATGGCTACACCTTC CSGPGQDGYTF
NA TRBJ2-7 NA TRBV6-1 TGTGCCAGCAAGAAGGAATACGAGCAGTACTTC CASKKEYEQYF
NA TRBJ2-5 NA TRBV10-3 TGTGCCATCAGTGGGACAGCGCCGACCCAGTACTTC CAISGTAPTQYF
NA TRBJ2-5 TRBD2 TRBV6-5 TGTGCCAGCAGTTACGAGGCTAGCGGGAGACAAGAGACCCAGTACTTC CASSYEASGRQETQYF
many TRBJ2-7 NA TRBV5-1 TGCGCCAGCAGCTCGCCGACACAAGTTAGCTCCTACGAGCAGTACTTC CASSSPTQVSSYEQYF
NA TRBJ2-7 NA TRBV12-3/TRBV12-4 TGTGCCAGCAGCGCCGCGTGGCCTTCCGAGCAGTACTTC CASSAAWPSEQYF
many TRBJ2-2 NA TRBV2 TGTGCCAGCAGGGTGGACCGGGTAGACACCGGGGAGCTGTTTTTT CASRVDRVDTGELFF
NA TRBJ2-7 NA TRBV12-3/TRBV12-4 TGTGCCAGCAGTTTAGACGGGCAGGGCGACGAGCAGTACTTC CASSLDGQGDEQYF
NA TRBJ1-1 NA TRBV10-3 TGTGCCATCACTGGACACATGAACACTGAAGCTTTCTTT CAITGHMNTEAFF
NA TRBJ2-7 TRBD1 TRBV11-2 TGTGCCAGCAGCTTAGGATTGGGTGGAGGCAGGGGGTCCTCCTACGAGCAGTACTTC CASSLGLGGGRGSSYEQYF
many TRBJ1-2 NA TRBV12-3/TRBV12-4 TGTGCCAGCAGTCCCGCCCTTATTAACTATGGCTACACCTTC CASSPALINYGYTF
many TRBJ1-2 NA TRBV18 TGTGCCAGCTCACCGACCCGGGAGGGACCCCTTAACTATGGCTACACCTTC CASSPTREGPLNYGYTF
NA TRBJ2-5 NA TRBV19 TGTGCCAGTAGTACCCGGACTGGCGAGATTTTCCAAGAGACCCAGTACTTC CASSTRTGEIFQETQYF
many TRBJ2-5 NA TRBV4-3 TGCGCCAGCAGCCAACAGTGGGGACAAGAGACCCAGTACTTC CASSQQWGQETQYF
many TRBJ2-7 TRBD1 TRBV11-2 TGTGCCAGCAGGCTAAGACAGGGCTACAAGCAGTACTTC CASRLRQGYKQYF
NA TRBJ1-5 NA TRBV12-3/TRBV12-4 TGTGCCAGCAGTTTGGGGGGACTTCAGCCCCAGCATTTT CASSLGGLQPQHF
many TRBJ2-7 NA TRBV19 TGTGCCAGTAGTTTGCGACGGGACTCCTACGAGCAGTACTTC CASSLRRDSYEQYF
many TRBJ2-4 TRBD2 TRBV6-2/TRBV6-3 TGTGCCAGCAGTTACGGTGGACTAGCGGGAAGGTACTTC CASSYGGLAGRYF
many TRBJ2-4 TRBD2 TRBV6-5 TGTGCCAGCAGCCCCTCGGATTGGGGGGGGGAGTACTTC CASSPSDWGGEYF
few TRBJ2-7 NA TRBV12-3/TRBV12-4 TGTGCCAGCAGTCAGAAACAGGTCATCTCCTACGAGCAGTACTTC CASSQKQVISYEQYF
many TRBJ2-7 TRBD2 TRBV28 TGTGCCAGCAGTAATAGCGGGAGGGCCTACGAGCAGTACTTC CASSNSGRAYEQYF
many TRBJ1-5 NA TRBV12-3/TRBV12-4 TGTGCCAGCAGTTTATTTGCCGATAGCAATCAGCCCCAGCATTTT CASSLFADSNQPQHF
many TRBJ1-5 NA TRBV12-3/TRBV12-4 TGTGCCAGCAGTTTAGCATCAGGGATCAATCAGCCCCAGCATTTT CASSLASGINQPQHF
many TRBJ1-1 NA TRBV7-2 TGTGCCAGCAGCCGGGGAGATTACACTGAAGCTTTCTTT CASSRGDYTEAFF
NA TRBJ2-2 NA TRBV7-8 TGTGCCAGCAGCTTAGTACGTGTCGCGAACACCGGGGAGCTGTTTTTT CASSLVRVANTGELFF
NA TRBJ1-6 NA TRBV27 TGTGCCAGGACGGCCCGGGTATCTGGGTACGTTGCACCCCTCCACTTT CARTARVSGYVAPLHF
once TRBJ1-2 NA TRBV7-2 TGTGCCAGCAGCCCACAAGGGGCGGGGTTCTATGGCTACACCTTC CASSPQGAGFYGYTF
many TRBJ1-6 NA TRBV6-1 TGTGCCACCCAGACAGGCTCCTATAATTCACCCCTCCACTTT CATQTGSYNSPLHF
many TRBJ2-5 NA TRBV6-5 TGTGCCAGCAGTTACTCCCTGAAAGAGACCCAGTACTTC CASSYSLKETQYF
many TRBJ1-5 TRBD1 TRBV11-2 TGTGCCAGCAGCTTAGAGAGACAGGGCGGTCAGCCCCAGCATTTT CASSLERQGGQPQHF
many TRBJ1-1 TRBD1 TRBV4-1 TGCGCCAGCAGCCCTCAGACAGGGGGGAACACTGAAGCTTTCTTT CASSPQTGGNTEAFF
many TRBJ2-7 TRBD1 TRBV29-1 TGCAGCGTTGATTCAGGGGGCGGCTACGAGCAGTACTTC CSVDSGGGYEQYF
NA TRBJ2-7 NA TRBV29-1 TGCAGCGTTGAGGGGACTCCGTTTTCCTACGAGCAGTACTTC CSVEGTPFSYEQYF
NA TRBJ2-5 TRBD1 TRBV20-1 TGCAGTGCTAGACCCGACAGGGGGCGAGAGACCCAGTACTTC CSARPDRGRETQYF
few TRBJ2-5 TRBD2 TRBV28 TGTGCCAGCAGTGGGACTAGCGGGGGTCTGGAGACCCAGTACTTC CASSGTSGGLETQYF
NA TRBJ1-2 NA TRBV6-5 TGTGCCAGCAGTTACTCACTTTTTACGGGACAACACTATGGCTACACCTTC CASSYSLFTGQHYGYTF
NA TRBJ1-5 TRBD1 TRBV5-1 TGCGCCAGCAGCTTGGCGGGCAGGGGGCATGGTCAGCCCCAGCATTTT CASSLAGRGHGQPQHF
many TRBJ1-5 TRBD1 TRBV28 TGTGCCAGCAGTTCGTTGGGACAGGGAGGGTTTCAGCCCCAGCATTTT CASSSLGQGGFQPQHF
NA TRBJ2-7 NA TRBV28 TGTGCCAGCAGTTTGTCCAGAGGTAACTACGAGCAGTACTTC CASSLSRGNYEQYF
NA TRBJ2-7 NA TRBV6-2/TRBV6-3 TGTGCCAGCAGCTACTCAACCATGGTTGGCGCCTACGAGCAGTACTTC CASSYSTMVGAYEQYF
NA TRBJ2-7 NA TRBV20-1 TGCAGTTTAGGGGCCACCGGAGCCTACGAGCAGTACTTC CSLGATGAYEQYF
many TRBJ1-5 NA TRBV4-1 TGCGCCAGCAGCCAACCGGGGGATAGCAATCAGCCCCAGCATTTT CASSQPGDSNQPQHF
many TRBJ1-2 NA TRBV28 TGTGCCAGCAGAACAGCAGGGGTTGGCTACACCTTC CASRTAGVGYTF
NA TRBJ2-5 TRBD2 TRBV20-1 TGCAGTGCTTCGCCCTGGACTAGCGGGAGGGGAGAGACCCAGTACTTC CSASPWTSGRGETQYF
many TRBJ2-7 TRBD2 TRBV27 TGTGCCAGCAGACTAAGCGGGGTGAACGAGCAGTACTTC CASRLSGVNEQYF
many TRBJ2-7 NA TRBV12-3/TRBV12-4 TGTGCCAGCAGTTTGATAGCCTACGAGCAGTACTTC CASSLIAYEQYF
many TRBJ1-3 NA TRBV28 TGTGCCACAAACGATAGCGGGACGGGTGGAAACACCATATATTTT CATNDSGTGGNTIYF
many TRBJ1-6 TRBD1 TRBV20-1 TGCAGTGCCAGGACAGGGGTATTATCACCCCTCCACTTT CSARTGVLSPLHF
NA TRBJ1-5 NA TRBV20-1 TGCAGTGCTAGAGAGATAGGCGGAGGGGGTCAGCCCCAGCATTTT CSAREIGGGGQPQHF
NA TRBJ2-7 TRBD2 TRBV27 TGTGCCAGCAGTTTTGGGGTTCGAGCGGGGGAGCGCTACGAGCAGTACTTC CASSFGVRAGERYEQYF
many TRBJ2-7 TRBD1 TRBV6-5 TGTGCCAGCAGTTATGACAGGGGTCATTCCTACGAGCAGTACTTC CASSYDRGHSYEQYF
once TRBJ2-7 TRBD1 TRBV7-2 TGTGCCAGCAGCGTCACGACAGGGGCTACCTACGAGCAGTACTTC CASSVTTGATYEQYF
many TRBJ2-7 NA TRBV6-5 TGTGCCAGCAGTTACTCGAGTGGCGGCTCCTACGAGCAGTACTTC CASSYSSGGSYEQYF
many TRBJ2-7 NA TRBV18 TGTGCCAGCTCACCACCACAGGGCCGTAGCTCCTACGAGCAGTACTTC CASSPPQGRSSYEQYF